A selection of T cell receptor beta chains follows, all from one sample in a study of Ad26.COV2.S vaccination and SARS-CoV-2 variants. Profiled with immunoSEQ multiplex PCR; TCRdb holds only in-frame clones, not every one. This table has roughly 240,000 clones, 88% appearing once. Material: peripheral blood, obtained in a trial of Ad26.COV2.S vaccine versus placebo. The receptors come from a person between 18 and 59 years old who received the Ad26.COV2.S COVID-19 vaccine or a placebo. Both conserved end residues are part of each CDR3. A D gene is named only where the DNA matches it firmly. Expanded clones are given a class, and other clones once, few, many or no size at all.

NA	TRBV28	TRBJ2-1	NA	CASRASSSYNEQFF	TGTGCCAGCAGGGCGAGCAGCTCCTACAATGAGCAGTTCTTC
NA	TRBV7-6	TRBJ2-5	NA	CASSLGGRRGQETQYF	TGTGCCAGCAGCTTAGGTGGTAGGAGGGGGCAAGAGACCCAGTACTTC
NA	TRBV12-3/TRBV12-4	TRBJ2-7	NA	CASSLGLSYEQYF	TGTGCCAGCAGCCTGGGGCTCTCCTACGAGCAGTACTTC
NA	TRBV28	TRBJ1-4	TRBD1	CASRWAGGRGTNEKLFF	TGTGCCAGTCGTTGGGCAGGGGGGAGGGGGACTAATGAAAAACTGTTTTTT
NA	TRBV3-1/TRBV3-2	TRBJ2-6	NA	CASRRGAGANVLTF	TGTGCCAGCAGAAGGGGCGCTGGGGCCAACGTCCTGACTTTC
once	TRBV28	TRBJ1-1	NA	CASSLQGMRTEAFF	TGTGCCAGCAGTTTACAGGGGATGCGGACTGAAGCTTTCTTT
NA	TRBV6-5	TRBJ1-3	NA	CASSYSRGAQGNTIYF	TGTGCCAGCAGTTACTCAAGGGGGGCGCAGGGAAACACCATATATTTT
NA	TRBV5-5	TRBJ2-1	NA	CASSSGTYNEQFF	TGTGCCAGCAGCTCCGGAACCTACAATGAGCAGTTCTTC
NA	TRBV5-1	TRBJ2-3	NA	CASSFGVGGPTDTQYF	TGCGCCAGCAGCTTCGGGGTTGGGGGGCCCACAGATACGCAGTATTTT
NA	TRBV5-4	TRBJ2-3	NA	CASSILQGGGTDTQYF	TGTGCCAGCAGCATCCTACAGGGAGGTGGCACAGATACGCAGTATTTT
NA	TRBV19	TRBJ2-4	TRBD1	CASSRSRQGAKNIQYF	TGTGCCAGTAGTAGGTCTCGACAGGGCGCCAAAAACATTCAGTACTTC
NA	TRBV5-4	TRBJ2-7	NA	CASSLGTGVGNEQYF	TGTGCCAGCAGCTTGGGTACTGGAGTTGGGAACGAGCAGTACTTC
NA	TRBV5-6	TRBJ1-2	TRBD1	CASSLQGDYGYTF	TGTGCCAGCAGCTTACAGGGGGATTATGGCTACACCTTC
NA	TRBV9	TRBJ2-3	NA	CASSLEGNSDTQYF	TGTGCCAGCAGCCTCGAGGGGAACTCAGATACGCAGTATTTT
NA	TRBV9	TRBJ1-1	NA	CASSVGTSNTEAFF	TGTGCCAGCAGCGTAGGGACATCGAACACTGAAGCTTTCTTT
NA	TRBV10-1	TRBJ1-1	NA	CASSESGGGQTEAFF	TGCGCCAGCAGTGAGTCAGGGGGAGGTCAGACTGAAGCTTTCTTT
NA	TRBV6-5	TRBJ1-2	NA	CASSYSRGTTYGYTF	TGTGCCAGCAGTTACTCGAGGGGGACCACCTATGGCTACACCTTC
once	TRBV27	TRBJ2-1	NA	CASSLSRGGHTSYNEQFF	TGTGCCAGCAGTTTAAGCAGGGGGGGGCACACATCCTACAATGAGCAGTTCTTC
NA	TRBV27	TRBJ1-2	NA	CASTPPWLYGYTF	TGTGCCAGCACCCCCCCTTGGCTCTATGGCTACACCTTC
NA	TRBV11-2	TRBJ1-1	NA	CASSLGGGTQAFF	TGTGCCAGCAGCTTAGGGGGGGGGACTCAAGCTTTCTTT
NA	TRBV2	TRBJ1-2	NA	CASIGIGGTYGYTF	TGTGCCAGCATTGGGATCGGGGGCACCTATGGCTACACCTTC
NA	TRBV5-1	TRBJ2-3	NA	CASSSYTDTQYF	TGCGCCAGCAGTTCTTACACAGATACGCAGTATTTT
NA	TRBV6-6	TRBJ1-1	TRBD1	CASSQQGGNTEAFF	TGTGCCAGCAGTCAACAGGGGGGGAACACTGAAGCTTTCTTT
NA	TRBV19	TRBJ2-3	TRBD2	CASSLGLPVTDTQYF	TGTGCCAGTAGTCTGGGACTACCTGTCACAGATACGCAGTATTTT
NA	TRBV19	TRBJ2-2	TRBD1	CASTPWDRDRELFF	TGTGCCAGTACTCCATGGGACAGGGATCGGGAGCTGTTTTTT
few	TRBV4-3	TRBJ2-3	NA	CASSQVGEPDTQYF	TGCGCCAGCAGCCAGGTGGGGGAGCCAGATACGCAGTATTTT
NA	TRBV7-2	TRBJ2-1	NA	CASSLVEATEQFF	TGTGCCAGCAGCTTAGTAGAGGCTACTGAGCAGTTCTTC
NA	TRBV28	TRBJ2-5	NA	CASSLGTAGSMETQYF	TGTGCCAGCAGCTTGGGGACTGCCGGGAGTATGGAGACCCAGTACTTC
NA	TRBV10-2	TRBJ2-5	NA	CASSDTGPAGTQYF	TGCGCCAGCAGTGATACGGGTCCGGCGGGGACCCAGTACTTC
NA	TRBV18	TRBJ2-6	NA	CASSPLQGPSSGANVLTF	TGTGCCAGCTCACCACTACAGGGTCCTAGCTCTGGGGCCAACGTCCTGACTTTC
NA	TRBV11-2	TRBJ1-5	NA	CASSPDPSGVDNQPQHF	TGTGCCAGCAGTCCTGACCCCTCAGGGGTGGACAATCAGCCCCAGCATTTT
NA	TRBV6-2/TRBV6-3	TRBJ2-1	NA	CASSYFNEQFF	TGTGCCAGCAGTTACTTCAATGAGCAGTTCTTC
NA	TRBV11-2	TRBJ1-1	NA	CASSFGRLNTEAFF	TGTGCCAGCAGCTTCGGACGATTGAACACTGAAGCTTTCTTT
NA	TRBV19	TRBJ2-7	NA	CARTGTPSYEQYF	TGTGCCAGAACCGGGACACCCTCCTACGAGCAGTACTTC
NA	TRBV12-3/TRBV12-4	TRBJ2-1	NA	CASSIGGNEQFF	TGTGCCAGCAGTATAGGGGGCAATGAGCAGTTCTTC
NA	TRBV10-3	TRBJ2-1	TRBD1	CAIGIEGQGVRNEQFF	TGTGCCATCGGAATCGAGGGGCAGGGGGTTCGCAATGAGCAGTTCTTC
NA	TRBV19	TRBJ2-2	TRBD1	CALRDRDTGELFF	TGTGCCCTTCGGGACAGAGACACCGGGGAGCTGTTTTTT
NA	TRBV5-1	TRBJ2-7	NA	CASRRSGRADEQYF	TGCGCCAGCAGGCGTAGCGGAAGAGCTGACGAGCAGTACTTC
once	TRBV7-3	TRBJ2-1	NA	CASSIALGEQFF	TGTGCCAGCAGCATAGCCCTCGGTGAGCAGTTCTTC
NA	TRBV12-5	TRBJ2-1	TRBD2	CASGLVGRAVMEQFF	TGTGCTAGTGGTTTGGTCGGGAGGGCCGTGATGGAGCAGTTCTTC
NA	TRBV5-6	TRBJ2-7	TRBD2	CASSPSGGGVYEQYF	TGTGCCAGCTCCCCTTCGGGGGGGGGAGTCTACGAGCAGTACTTC
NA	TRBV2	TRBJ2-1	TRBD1	CASSEAFSDRVRDNEQFF	TGTGCCAGCAGTGAAGCTTTTAGCGACAGGGTGAGGGACAATGAGCAGTTCTTC
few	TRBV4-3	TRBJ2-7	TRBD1	CASSQDRGQFYQQYF	TGCGCCAGCAGCCAAGATCGGGGACAGTTTTACCAGCAGTACTTC
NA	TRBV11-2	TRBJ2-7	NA	CASSLAGRAHEQYF	TGTGCCAGCAGCTTAGCGGGCAGGGCCCACGAGCAGTACTTC
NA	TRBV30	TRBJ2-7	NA	CAWTIPGQSYEQYF	TGTGCCTGGACCATACCGGGCCAGTCCTACGAGCAGTACTTC
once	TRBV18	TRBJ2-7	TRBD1	CASSLGQGLIHEQYF	TGTGCCAGCTCACTGGGACAGGGCCTCATCCACGAGCAGTACTTC
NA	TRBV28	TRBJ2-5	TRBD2	CASSRPGTSRQETQYF	TGTGCCAGCAGCAGACCCGGGACTAGCAGACAAGAGACCCAGTACTTC
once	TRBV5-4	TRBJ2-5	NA	CASSALGGNQETQYF	TGTGCCAGCAGCGCATTGGGCGGGAACCAAGAGACCCAGTACTTC
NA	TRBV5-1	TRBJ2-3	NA	CASSSNTDTQYF	TGCGCCAGCAGCTCAAACACAGATACGCAGTATTTT
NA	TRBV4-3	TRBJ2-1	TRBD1	CASSQDWATGGNEQFF	TGCGCCAGCAGCCAAGATTGGGCGACAGGGGGGAATGAGCAGTTCTTC
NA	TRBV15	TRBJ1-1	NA	CATSRDRGTRGTEAFF	TGTGCCACCAGCAGAGATCGGGGGACGAGGGGAACTGAAGCTTTCTTT
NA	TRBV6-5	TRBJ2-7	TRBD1	CASSTRQGFGEQYF	TGTGCCAGCAGCACAAGACAGGGTTTTGGTGAGCAGTACTTC
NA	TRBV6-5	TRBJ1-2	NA	CASFRETSQGYTF	TGTGCCAGCTTTCGAGAGACATCCCAGGGCTACACCTTC
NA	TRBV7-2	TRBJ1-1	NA	CASSLSRVNTEAFF	TGTGCCAGCAGCTTAAGCAGGGTCAACACTGAAGCTTTCTTT
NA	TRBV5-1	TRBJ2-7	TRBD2	CASSPSGGFGEQYF	TGCGCCAGCAGCCCTAGCGGGGGCTTCGGCGAGCAGTACTTC
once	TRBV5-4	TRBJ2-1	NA	CAIRNGVIEDEQFF	TGTGCCATTCGGAATGGGGTAATTGAGGATGAGCAGTTCTTC